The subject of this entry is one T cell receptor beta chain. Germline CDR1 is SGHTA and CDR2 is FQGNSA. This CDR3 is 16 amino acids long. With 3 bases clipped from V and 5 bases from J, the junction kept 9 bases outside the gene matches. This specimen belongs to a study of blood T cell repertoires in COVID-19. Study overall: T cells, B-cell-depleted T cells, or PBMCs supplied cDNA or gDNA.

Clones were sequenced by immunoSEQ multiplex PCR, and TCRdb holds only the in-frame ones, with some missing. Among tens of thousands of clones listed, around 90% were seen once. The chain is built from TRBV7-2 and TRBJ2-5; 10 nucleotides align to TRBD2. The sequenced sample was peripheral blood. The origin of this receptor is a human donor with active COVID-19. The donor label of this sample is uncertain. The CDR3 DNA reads TGTGCCAGCAGCTTCCGAGCGGGGGGGCTCAGGGAGACCCAGTACTTC. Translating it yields CASSFRAGGLRETQYF.